The entry that follows covers one T cell receptor (beta chain) sequence. Its target antigen remains unknown. No much larger clone exists at a distance of one base, and base qualities are not known. Enrolling through a virtual design, the prospective study's participants ranged in age from roughly 18 to 95 years and lived across roughly 23 United States geographic areas. To assign participants to cohorts, the prospective study relied on clinical history that participants themselves reported in a screening survey and a study questionnaire. Recovered participants in ImmuneRACE Cohort 3 were defined by two consecutive negative NP/OP PCR tests, clearance by a healthcare professional, or resolution of symptoms. In the prospective study, mobile phlebotomists collected whole blood, serum and a nasopharyngeal or oropharyngeal swab from each participant. Additional blood draws and questionnaires over an approximately two-month period could optionally be provided by prospective study participants. Before DNA extraction, blood samples from the prospective study were shipped at room temperature or frozen.

The data were taken from a study of blood T cell repertoires in COVID-19 (dated by TCRdb to the early 2020s). General notes on the study: The collaborator samples originated in the United States, Italy and Spain and spanned the acute and convalescent phases of COVID-19. The prospective study material was composed of cDNA or gDNA derived from T cells, B-cell-depleted T cells, or PBMCs. Deeply sampled blood TCRbeta repertoires from subjects exposed to, actively infected with, or recovered from COVID-19 were included in the dataset. The repertoires were made available in a free public database intended to serve as a resource for research on the immune response to SARS-CoV-2. Samples came from the ongoing ImmuneRACE study (first 160 participants) plus 1,254 subjects from 6 global collaborators. A de-identified subject ID, COVID-19 status, age in years and sex were almost always included in the sample metadata. Where available, HLA class I and class II types were obtained from metadata supplied by the sample provider rather than from assay-based typing.

Study-wide conclusions, independent of this receptor: How much clinical and demographic metadata was included differed by source and by participant, and the metadata was provided uncurated.

TCRbeta CDR3 regions were amplified from genomic DNA using the immunoSEQ Assay, a bias-controlled multiplex PCR. The authors processed their data as follows. Within the assay, amplification of reference gene primers was used to estimate how many nucleated cells each sample contained. To quantify the absolute abundance of each unique TCRbeta CDR3 rearrangement, sequence reads were collapsed and filtered. Productive Simpson clonality was computed per sample as the square root of Simpson's diversity index over productive rearrangements. Held by TCRdb, this immuneACCESS table contains in-frame sequences only and omits some clones. Under half of the omission traces to an unresolved V gene where checked; the cause of the rest is unknown. That table furnishes V, J and clone size, whereas the DNA furnished D and trimming. Counted in this sample were approximately 200,000 clones; around 86% of them appeared once. The top ten constitute over 7% of the sample.

The V end loses 8 bases and the J end loses 6 bases, and a stretch of 10 bases separates them. The CDR3 numbers 11 residues from cysteine through phenylalanine. Solely the CDR3 DNA is kept, with 33 bases framed from the first base. CDR1 ENHRY and CDR2 SYGVKD were looked up in the germline V gene. The sequence was collected from a woman aged 25-40 years who had recovered from COVID-19. The rearrangement joined TRBV10-3 to TRBJ1-1; the D segment cannot be called with confidence. The material sequenced was PBMCs or T cells enriched from blood (not recorded which). The bases read TGTGCCATCCGGAGGGAGGCTGAAGCTTTCTTT. Its translation reads: CAIRREAEAFF.